The table lists the clone carrying this TCR beta chain with a count of one. Its antigen is undetermined. Survey level was the resolution at which the v3.0 immunoSEQ assay ran. The repertoire was sequenced with immunoSEQ multiplex PCR; TCRdb's copy has only in-frame clones and lacks some. The table includes around 23,000 clones, roughly 80% detected once. This sample was included in a study of long-term antiretroviral therapy in people with HIV. Regarding the study as a whole: Diversity went up after ART and still fell short of transplant donor controls. Dominance of pre-ART expanded clones persisted, fluctuating and often declining after ART.

This CDR3 spans 17 amino acids. Germline assignment: CDR1 SGHTA and CDR2 FQGNSA. Trimming took off 1 base at V and 4 bases at J, with 20 bases between the two ends. DNA was extracted from 1-10 million thawed cryopreserved PBMC. V usage is TRBV7-2 and J usage is TRBJ2-7; D possibly uses TRBD1 or TRBD2 (5 bases each). This TCR derives from a middle-aged man with HIV. The sample in question was unsorted PBMCs, obtained 0.5 years before starting antiretroviral therapy. The CDR3 sequence is CASSLEGTSAGGYEQYF. Written as DNA, the CDR3 is TGTGCCAGCAGCTTAGAAGGGACCTCCGCAGGCGGTTACGAGCAGTACTTC.